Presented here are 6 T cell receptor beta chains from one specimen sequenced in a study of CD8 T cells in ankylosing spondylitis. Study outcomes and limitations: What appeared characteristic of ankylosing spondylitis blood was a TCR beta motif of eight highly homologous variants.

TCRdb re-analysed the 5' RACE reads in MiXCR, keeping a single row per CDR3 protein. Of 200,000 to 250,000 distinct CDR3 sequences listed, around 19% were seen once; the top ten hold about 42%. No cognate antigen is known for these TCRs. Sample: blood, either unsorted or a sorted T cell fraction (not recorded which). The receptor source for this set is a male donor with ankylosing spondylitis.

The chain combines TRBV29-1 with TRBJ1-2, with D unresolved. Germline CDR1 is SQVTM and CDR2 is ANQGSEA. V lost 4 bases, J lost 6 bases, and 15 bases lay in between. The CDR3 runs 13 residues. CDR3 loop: CSVGPLGQDGYTF. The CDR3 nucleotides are TGCAGCGTTGGGCCCCTCGGTCAGGATGGCTACACCTTC. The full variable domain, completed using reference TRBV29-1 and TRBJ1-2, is SAVISQKPSRDICQRGTSLTIQCQVDSQVTMMFWYRQQPGQSLTLIATANQGSEATYESGFVIDKFPISRPNLTFSTLTVSNMSPEDSSIYLCSVGPLGQDGYTFGSGTRLTVV.

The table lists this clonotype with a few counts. This CDR3 reads CASRSSSGAQYNEQFF. CDR3 DNA: TGTGCCAGCAGGTCCTCTAGCGGGGCCCAGTACAATGAGCAGTTCTTC. The chain is built from TRBV2 and TRBJ2-1; 9 bases are shared with TRBD2. The CDR3 consists of 16 residues. Germline CDR1 SNHLY, CDR2 FYNNEI. With V trimmed by 6 bases and J by 4 bases, 10 bases remained unmatched.

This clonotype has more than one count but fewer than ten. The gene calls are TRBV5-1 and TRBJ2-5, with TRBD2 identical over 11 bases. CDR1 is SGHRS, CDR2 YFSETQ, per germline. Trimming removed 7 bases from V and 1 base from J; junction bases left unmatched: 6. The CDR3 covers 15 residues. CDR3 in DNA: TGCGCCAGCGCGCGACTAGCGGGGAGCCAAGAGACCCAGTACTTC. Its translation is CASARLAGSQETQYF.

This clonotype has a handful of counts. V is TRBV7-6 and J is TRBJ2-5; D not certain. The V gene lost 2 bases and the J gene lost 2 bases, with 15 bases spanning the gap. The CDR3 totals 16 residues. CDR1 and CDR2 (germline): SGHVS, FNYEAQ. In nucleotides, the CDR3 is TGTGCCAGCAGCTTATTCAGCGTCCGCACTCAAGAGACCCAGTACTTC. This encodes CASSLFSVRTQETQYF.

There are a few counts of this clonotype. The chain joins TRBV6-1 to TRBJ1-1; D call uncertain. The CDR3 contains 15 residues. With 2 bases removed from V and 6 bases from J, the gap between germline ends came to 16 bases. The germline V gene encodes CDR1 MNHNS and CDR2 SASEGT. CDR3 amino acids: CASSELGEFAAEAFF. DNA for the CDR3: TGTGCCAGCAGTGAACTTGGAGAGTTCGCGGCTGAAGCTTTCTTT.

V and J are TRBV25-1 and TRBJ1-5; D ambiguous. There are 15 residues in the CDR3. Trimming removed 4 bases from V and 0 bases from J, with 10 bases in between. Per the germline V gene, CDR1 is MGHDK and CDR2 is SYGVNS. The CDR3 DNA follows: TGTGCCAGCAGTGGGCCGGGTTATAGCAATCAGCCCCAGCATTTT. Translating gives CASSGPGYSNQPQHF.